Given below is one T cell receptor beta chain in context. Other DNA sequences from this sample encode an identical CDR3 as well. TCRdb's table, derived via immunoSEQ multiplex PCR, lists solely in-frame clones and lacks some. This repertoire shows some 80,000 clones, 90% to 95% found once; its top ten account for more than 0.9%. This entry comes from a study of T cell changes during pregnancy in multiple sclerosis. The CDR3 contains 19 residues. V shed 2 bases and J 6 bases; nucleotides not matched to a gene: 17. Germline CDR1 reads MNHNS; CDR2 reads SASEGT. The chain joins TRBV6-1 to TRBJ2-3; 10 bases map to TRBD2. This receptor was taken from a female donor with multiple sclerosis, enrolled in a pregnancy study. The source was peripheral blood, collected in the first trimester of pregnancy. The CDR3 here is CASSELTPVAGGYRDTQYF. In nucleotides, the CDR3 is TGTGCCAGCAGTGAATTAACGCCGGTAGCGGGGGGCTACCGGGATACGCAGTATTTT.